The sequence of this T cell receptor beta chain was determined in a study of T-cell memory formation after mild COVID-19. Study background: TCR clusters were largely donor specific.

The CDR3 spans 14 residues. Between the trimmed V and J ends, which lost 6 bases and 1 base, there was a span of 10 bases. Constant-segment primers served in 5'RACE that generated TCR alpha and TCR beta cDNA libraries bearing sample barcodes and UMIs. TCRdb used MiXCR to reprocess the 5' RACE reads, holding one entry per CDR3 protein. The table has about 200,000 distinct CDR3 sequences, around 20% seen once. The sample comprised PBMCs or a T cell subset sorted from them (not recorded which). The clonotype comes from an adult woman who had mild COVID-19 (a few samples of this study predate the infection). Cell type and time point are not known. The chain joins TRBV12-3 or TRBV12-4 to TRBJ1-3, with D possibly being TRBD1 (5 bases). This CDR3 reads CASRGGGSGNTIYF. DNA of the CDR3: TGTGCCAGCAGGGGTGGGGGATCTGGAAACACCATATATTTT.